This TCR beta chain was identified in a study of blood T cell repertoires in COVID-19. Across the whole study: Donors in the United States, Italy and Spain gave samples during acute or convalescent COVID-19.

Assay used: immunoSEQ multiplex PCR; TCRdb lists only in-frame clones, some missing. The table records about 170,000 clones, around 80% of them present only once. CDR3 length: 15 amino acids. Per the germline V gene, CDR1 is SEHNR and CDR2 is FQNEAQ (reference sequence). J lost 1 base, V lost 6 bases, and 5 bases had no gene match. The TCR comes from a woman aged 65 to 85 with COVID-19, enrolled during active disease. The sequenced sample was peripheral blood. The genes are TRBV7-9 and TRBJ2-2; 7 nucleotides line up with TRBD1. The CDR3 region has the DNA TGTGCCAGCAGTGTGGGACAGAAGAACACCGGGGAGCTGTTTTTT. Encoded protein: CASSVGQKNTGELFF.